Listed here are 19 T cell receptor beta chains from one sample, sequenced in a study of T cell repertoires in cytomegalovirus infection. One entry per CDR3 protein, called by TCRdb with MiXCR from the reads. Among hundreds of thousands of distinct CDR3 sequences listed, about 33% were seen once. These receptors have no identified antigens. The source material was cultured PBMCs, sampled from culture after CMV antigen stimulation. The receptors here all came from a human donor in good health (CMV status not recorded). Some clones in this sample may be carry-over from other donors' samples.

A remark on this clonotype: A much larger clone lies a single base off, so this may be a read error. Without the conserved terminal phenylalanine or tryptophan, this CDR3 likely stems from a read error. The chain carries TRBV7-2 and TRBJ2-3, with 7 bases lining up with TRBD2. V dropped 5 bases and J dropped 6; count of bases not matched to a gene: 17. In germline, CDR1 is SGHTA, CDR2 FQGNSA. CDR3 length: 17 amino acids. The CDR3: CASSPNSGLVRLDTQYI. The DNA of the CDR3 is TGTGCCAGCAGCCCAAACTCTGGACTAGTTCGTCTTGATACGCAGTATATT.

The chain joins TRBV7-6 to TRBJ1-2; tentatively, D is TRBD1 (5 bases). V was trimmed by 5 bases and J by 4 bases, leaving 14 bases between them. There are 14 residues in the CDR3. CDR1 and CDR2 from the germline V gene are SGHVS and FNYEAQ. The CDR3 DNA follows: TGTGCCAGCAGCAAAGACAGAGTCCTCTATGGCTACACCTTC. Amino acids: CASSKDRVLYGYTF.

The V and J genes are TRBV3-1 and TRBJ2-7; the match to TRBD1 covers 7 bases. V dropped 1 base and J dropped 9; count of bases not matched to a gene: 6. Looked up from germline, CDR1 is LGHDT and CDR2 is YNNKEL (reference sequence). The CDR3 runs to 13 residues. The DNA for the CDR3 is TGTGCCAGCAGCCAAGGATACAGGGGCGGGCAGTACTTC. This sequence encodes CASSQGYRGGQYF.

The rearrangement links TRBV2 to TRBJ1-2; TRBD1 might be the D (5 bases). V lost 6 bases, J lost 7 bases, and 15 bases lay in between. The length of the CDR3 is 13 residues. From germline, CDR1 is SNHLY and CDR2 FYNNEI. Here the CDR3 DNA reads TGTGCCAGCAGCCAGGACAAGGCGCGTGGCTACACCTTC. It specifies CASSQDKARGYTF.

V gene TRBV4-1 combines with J gene TRBJ2-1, with unresolved D. The CDR3 totals 14 residues. Germline CDR1 reads MGHRA; CDR2 reads YSYEKL. The V end lost 1 base, the J end lost 6 bases, and 10 bases lay between the germline ends. CDR3 protein: CASSQVVGSNEQFF. The CDR3 DNA is TGCGCCAGCAGCCAAGTTGTGGGCTCCAATGAGCAGTTCTTC.

In its sample, this clonotype was seen a few times. V usage is TRBV6-2 or TRBV6-3 and J usage is TRBJ2-7, with TRBD1 identical over 7 bases. The CDR3 consists of 13 residues. Germline-derived CDR1 and CDR2 are MNHEY and SVGEGT. V dropped 2 bases and J dropped 5; count of bases not matched to a gene: 3. The CDR3: CASSYGTVDEQYF. CDR3 nucleotide sequence: TGTGCCAGCAGTTACGGGACAGTGGACGAGCAGTACTTC.

The rearrangement links TRBV2 to TRBJ2-5; weak D call: TRBD2 (7 bases). This CDR3 region has 14 residues. The germline V and J ends were trimmed by 6 bases and 7 bases, with 18 bases remaining between them. Germline V gene data show CDR1 as SNHLY and CDR2 as FYNNEI. CDR3 protein: CASSPGGGAWTQYF. CDR3 nucleotide sequence: TGTGCCAGCAGCCCTGGGGGGGGCGCGTGGACCCAGTACTTC.

The J gene is TRBJ2-7, the V gene TRBV10-3; D remains ambiguous. CDR1 is ENHRY and CDR2 is SYGVKD in the germline V gene. This CDR3 contains 13 residues. Trimming stripped 2 bases from V and 6 bases from J, with 11 bases between. The CDR3 protein is CAISEAVVGEQYF. CDR3 coding DNA: TGTGCCATCAGTGAGGCGGTAGTGGGCGAGCAGTACTTC.

The rearrangement links TRBV7-2 to TRBJ2-7; D call uncertain. CDR3 length: 13 amino acids. The germline V gene has CDR1 SGHTA and CDR2 FQGNSA. Trimming pared 7 bases from V and 3 bases from J, leaving 13 bases between. CDR3 in DNA: TGTGCCAGCACCACCCGTGGGCTCTACGAGCAGTACTTC. It translates to CASTTRGLYEQYF.

In the case of this clonotype: A read error may produce the germline difference seen at one junction end. The V call is TRBV24-1, the J call TRBJ1-2; D unresolved. CDR3 size: 12 residues. Looked up from germline, CDR1 is KGHDR and CDR2 is SFDVKD. The CDR3 protein is CATTDSFYGYTF. CDR3 nucleotides: TGTGCCACCACTGATTCTTTCTATGGCTACACCTTC.

This chain joins TRBV28 and TRBJ1-4, with D uncertain. V was trimmed by 4 bases and J by 7 bases, leaving 16 bases between them. The CDR3 is 15 amino acids. CDR1 is MDHEN and CDR2 is SYDVKM in the germline V gene. CDR3 in amino acids: CASSSPGGVGEKLFF. The CDR3 nucleotides read TGTGCCAGCAGTTCCCCGGGTGGGGTTGGTGAAAAACTGTTTTTT.

This clonotype came up many times. This chain connects TRBV6-1 to TRBJ1-1; D unclear. Germline loops: CDR1 MNHNS, CDR2 SASEGT. CDR3 size: 14 residues. Trimming took off 9 bases at V and 0 bases at J, with 14 bases between the two ends. In DNA form, the CDR3 reads TGTGCCAGTCCGAGTGAGGCACTGAACACTGAAGCTTTCTTT. The encoded protein is CASPSEALNTEAFF.

This clonotype was seen only once. The genes are TRBV18 and TRBJ1-5; D might be TRBD1 (5 bases). The CDR3 has 17 residues. Germline V gene data show CDR1 as KGHSH and CDR2 as LQKENI. V lost 2 bases and J 0 bases, leaving 14 bases between the germline ends. Here the CDR3 DNA reads TGTGCCAGCTCACCATTTGGGGGAAGGTTTAGCAATCAGCCCCAGCATTTT. Protein: CASSPFGGRFSNQPQHF. Full variable domain (rest looked up from reference TRBV18 and TRBJ1-5): NAGVMQNPRHLVRRRGQEARLRCSPMKGHSHVYWYRQLPEEGLKFMVYLQKENIIDESGMPKERFSAEFPKEGPSILRIQQVVRGDSAAYFCASSPFGGRFSNQPQHFGDGTRLSIL.

This clonotype showed up just a few times. CDR3 residues: CASSLGSPDEQYF. In DNA, the CDR3 is TGTGCCAGCAGCTTAGGGTCACCGGACGAGCAGTACTTC. The rearrangement links TRBV7-6 to TRBJ2-7; D call uncertain. CDR3 length: 13 amino acids. Germline V lookup: CDR1 SGHVS, CDR2 FNYEAQ. Trimming cost V 1 base and J 5 bases, with 9 bases left between them.

The V gene is TRBV2, the J gene TRBJ2-3, with TRBD1 matching over 8 bases. Germline values: CDR1 SNHLY, CDR2 FYNNEI. The junction had 16 bases not matched to a gene; V was cut back by 6 bases and J by 5 bases. The CDR3 consists of 17 residues. Here the CDR3 reads CASRARPGGWGRDTQYF. As DNA, the CDR3 is TGTGCCAGCAGGGCCCGGCCAGGGGGCTGGGGCAGAGATACGCAGTATTTT.

This clonotype was counted between two and nine times. This rearrangement joins TRBV6-5 to TRBJ2-2; D remains ambiguous. Germline V CDR1 and CDR2: MNHEY, SVGAGI. Trimming took 5 bases from V and 2 from J, leaving 9 bases between them. The CDR3 length is 14 residues. In DNA, the CDR3 is TGTGCCAGCAGTCGTTCTCTTAACACCGGGGAGCTGTTTTTT. Its protein is CASSRSLNTGELFF.

This clonotype was counted only a few times. The chain employs TRBV5-4 and TRBJ1-1, with TRBD1 as a possible D gene (5 bases). This CDR3 comprises 15 residues. Trimming took 4 bases from V and 4 from J, leaving 17 bases between them. Germline CDR1 is SGHNT and CDR2 is YYREEE (reference sequence). CDR3 bases: TGTGCCAGCAGCGGGGCGGAGGGGATTAGCACTGAAGCTTTCTTT. The encoded protein is CASSGAEGISTEAFF.

This clonotype was detected only a few times. The V and J genes are TRBV5-4 and TRBJ2-3; 9 bases fit TRBD2. Germline CDR1 is SGHNT and CDR2 is YYREEE (reference sequence). This CDR3 is 15 amino acids long. Germline trimming cut 4 bases from V and 6 bases from J; bases unmatched to any gene: 9. CDR3 in amino acids: CASSLQAGGSDTQYF. The CDR3 nucleotides are TGTGCCAGCAGCCTACAAGCGGGGGGCTCGGATACGCAGTATTTT.

This clonotype was observed a few times. V is TRBV11-2 and J is TRBJ2-5; D uncertain. Between the trimmed V and J ends, which lost 1 base and 5 bases, there was a span of 14 bases. CDR3 length equals 15 residues. Germline V gene data show CDR1 as SGHAT and CDR2 as FQNNGV. In DNA, the CDR3 is TGTGCCAGCAGCTTAGCGGGCGGCGAAGGGGAGACCCAGTACTTC. It yields the protein CASSLAGGEGETQYF.